The entry below describes one T cell receptor (beta chain). This sample is part of a study of OX40 agonist ivuxolimab in advanced cancers. The overall study: Every 2 weeks, ivuxolimab was infused into the patients intravenously at between 0.01 and 10 mg/kg.

From germline, CDR1 is SGHAT and CDR2 FQNNGV. V lost 1 base to trimming and J lost 7 bases, with 17 bases between them. This CDR3 is 16 amino acids long. The table came from immunoSEQ multiplex PCR; TCRdb's copy has only in-frame clones and leaves some out. The top ten clones hold 0.65% to 0.9% of a sample with more than 65,000 clones, roughly 84% of them seen once. Specimen: CD4+ or CD8+ T cells sorted from blood, collected in a trial of the OX40 agonist ivuxolimab. The TCR originated in an adult with an advanced solid tumor such as melanoma, head and neck, liver or kidney cancer. The rearrangement links TRBV11-2 to TRBJ2-1; tentative D call: TRBD2 (6 bases). The DNA for the CDR3 is TGTGCCAGCAGCTTAGGGTCGCGGGGTGGGGTAAATGAGCAGTTCTTC. This gives the protein CASSLGSRGGVNEQFF.